This T cell receptor (beta chain) emerged from a study of blood T cells in healthy people across ages. This clonotype has ten or more counts. Per the germline V gene, CDR1 is SQVTM and CDR2 is ANQGSEA. The ends lost 7 bases at V and 5 bases at J; junction bases unmatched: 9. This CDR3 has 14 amino acids. Alongside a J-beta primer mix, a sample-barcoded 5' primer served in a second PCR lasting roughly 7 to 11 cycles. TCRdb ran MiXCR on the 5' RACE reads and lists one entry per CDR3 protein. The sample comprises 1.6 million or so distinct CDR3 sequences, about 35% of which are singletons, and about 11% rests with the top ten.

The receptor's source is a woman under 40 in good health. The chain links TRBV29-1 to TRBJ2-7, with 12 bases identical to TRBD2. Sequencing used blood. CDR3 sequence: CSGRTSGIGDEQYF. In nucleotides, the CDR3 is TGCAGCGGACGGACTAGCGGGATTGGGGACGAGCAGTACTTC.